This passage covers 16 T cell receptor beta chains from one sample sequenced in a study of T cell repertoires in cytomegalovirus infection. TCRdb processed the reads anew with MiXCR; each CDR3 protein has one entry. The sample yields about 830,000 distinct CDR3 sequences, around a third seen once. Their antigens are not known. Sample: cultured CD8+ T cells from PBMCs, taken from culture after CMV antigen stimulation. These receptors all stem from a human donor in good health (CMV status not recorded). Some clones in this sample may be carry-over from other donors' samples.

This clonotype was detected a few times. This chain joins TRBV6-2 or TRBV6-3 and TRBJ1-1; 8 bases align to TRBD1. This CDR3 contains 16 residues. Per germline, CDR1 MNHEY and CDR2 SVGEGT. J was trimmed by 5 bases and V by 2 bases; bases with no gene match: 10. The CDR3 coding sequence is TGTGCCAGCAGTTACGGGACAGGCCCGCGGCGGACTGAAGCTTTCTTT. It encodes CASSYGTGPRRTEAFF.

This clonotype was observed at least ten times. V usage is TRBV7-3 and J usage is TRBJ2-5; D perhaps matches TRBD1 (5 bases). Trimming took off 5 bases at V and 1 base at J, with 14 bases between the two ends. Germline loops: CDR1 SGHTA, CDR2 FQGTGA. This CDR3 region has 15 residues. CDR3: CASSRGHRLQETQYF. CDR3 nucleotides: TGTGCCAGCAGCCGCGGACACCGACTCCAAGAGACCCAGTACTTC.

This chain uses TRBV19 with TRBJ2-1; D gene ambiguous. CDR1 is LNHDA, CDR2 SQIVND, per germline (reference sequence). Between the trimmed V and J ends, which lost 9 bases and 2 bases, there was a span of 14 bases. This CDR3 is 14 amino acids long. CDR3 in amino acids: CASSPGSAYNEQFF. The CDR3 coding sequence is TGTGCCAGCTCCCCGGGTTCCGCCTACAATGAGCAGTTCTTC.

This clonotype was counted many times. V gene TRBV12-3 or TRBV12-4 combines with J gene TRBJ1-1; tentatively, D is TRBD1 (5 bases). CDR3 size: 12 residues. Trimming cost V 6 bases and J 5 bases, with 10 bases left between them. DNA of the CDR3: TGTGCCAGCAGCCCAGGGAAGACTGAAGCTTTCTTT. Its translation is CASSPGKTEAFF.

This clonotype has a count of ten or more. The CDR3 DNA is TGTGCCAGCAGCTTAGCAGGGTTCTCCTATAATTCACCCCTCCACTTT. It translates to CASSLAGFSYNSPLHF. J is TRBJ1-6 and V is TRBV7-2; the D is unclear. The germline V gene encodes CDR1 SGHTA and CDR2 FQGNSA. The V end lost 0 bases, the J end lost 0 bases, and 6 bases lay between the germline ends. The CDR3 has 16 residues.

The V call is TRBV24-1, the J call TRBJ2-1; 9 bases are shared with TRBD2. The length of the CDR3 is 17 residues. V gave up 2 bases and J gave up 5 bases; unmatched junction bases: 9. CDR1 KGHDR and CDR2 SFDVKD come from the germline V gene. The CDR3, as DNA: TGTGCCACCAGTGATTCTTGGGGCGGGGGGGCCCACAATGAGCAGTTCTTC. This gives the protein CATSDSWGGGAHNEQFF.

This clonotype has a handful of counts. The chain recombines TRBV7-3 with TRBJ2-2; D assignment may be TRBD1 or TRBD2 (5 bases each). The V and J ends lost 5 bases and 7 bases respectively, with 17 bases between them. Germline V gene data show CDR1 as SGHTA and CDR2 as FQGTGA. The CDR3 runs to 15 residues. CDR3 DNA: TGTGCCAGCAGCCCCAGTGGGGGTACGGTCGGGGAGCTGTTTTTT. Residues: CASSPSGGTVGELFF.

The chain couples TRBV25-1 to TRBJ1-5; a weak D match, TRBD1 (5 bases). Trimming left V 3 bases short and J 4 bases short, with 13 bases between. Germline V gives CDR1 MGHDK, CDR2 SYGVNS. The CDR3 is made up of 15 amino acids. CDR3 protein: CASSDGTDANQPQHF. CDR3 sequence (DNA): TGTGCCAGCAGTGATGGGACGGATGCGAATCAGCCCCAGCATTTT.

V and J are TRBV4-2 and TRBJ2-2; D uncertain. V was shortened by 0 bases and J by 3 bases, with 17 bases between the two germline ends. Germline V CDR1 and CDR2: LGHNA, YNFKEQ. The CDR3 spans 18 residues. CDR3 in amino acids: CASSQDPVSPPDTGELFF. Written as DNA, the CDR3 is TGTGCCAGCAGCCAAGATCCAGTCTCCCCGCCGGACACCGGGGAGCTGTTTTTT.

This clonotype was counted ten times or more. Here the CDR3 reads CASSLAGSYGYTF. The CDR3 DNA reads as TGTGCCAGCAGCTTAGCAGGGTCCTATGGCTACACCTTC. The V and J genes are TRBV7-9 and TRBJ1-2, with unresolved D. The CDR3 loop spans 13 amino acids. Germline lookup yields CDR1 SEHNR and CDR2 FQNEAQ (reference sequence). Trimming stripped 0 bases from V and 4 bases from J, with 6 bases between.

In its sample, this clonotype was seen once. The chain uses TRBV6-5 and TRBJ2-5; a possible D gene is TRBD1 (5 bases). This CDR3 is 15 amino acids long. V was pared by 0 bases and J by 5 bases, with 13 bases between. CDR1 and CDR2 from the germline V gene are MNHEY and SVGAGI. CDR3 in amino acids: CASSYSGRVQETQYF. CDR3 DNA sequence: TGTGCCAGCAGTTACTCCGGCAGGGTTCAGGAGACCCAGTACTTC.

This clonotype was counted many times. V usage is TRBV4-3 and J usage is TRBJ2-3; D not certain. The CDR3 sequence is 16 residues long. Germline CDR1 is LGHNA and CDR2 is YSLEER. The ends were cut back, 0 bases at V and 3 bases at J, with 13 bases in the middle. CDR3 sequence (DNA): TGCGCCAGCAGCCAAGATTGGAGTGGAAGGACAGATACGCAGTATTTT. Amino acid sequence: CASSQDWSGRTDTQYF.

This clonotype was counted ten times or more. The chain has TRBV7-2 and TRBJ2-6; D is ambiguous. Germline CDR1 is SGHTA and CDR2 is FQGNSA. The V and J ends lost 7 bases and 2 bases respectively, with 12 bases between them. The CDR3 length is 15 residues. CDR3 sequence reads: CASTPRLAGANVLTF. CDR3 nucleotides: TGTGCCAGCACCCCGAGGTTGGCTGGGGCCAACGTCCTGACTTTC.

This clonotype was detected only a few times. The chain recombines TRBV7-9 with TRBJ2-1, with 7 bases that match TRBD2. CDR1 is SEHNR and CDR2 is FQNEAQ in the germline V gene (reference sequence). The CDR3 is 16 residues long. The V and J ends lost 5 bases and 5 bases, in that order; junction bases with no gene match: 12. Written as DNA, the CDR3 is TGTGCCAGCAGCGCTACCCAGGGACTACTTGACAATGAGCAGTTCTTC. Its protein is CASSATQGLLDNEQFF.

This clonotype was counted a few times. The J gene is TRBJ1-2, the V gene TRBV7-8, with 11 bases identical to TRBD1. CDR3 size: 15 residues. Per the germline V gene, CDR1 is SGHVS and CDR2 is FQNEAQ. Trimming cost V 1 base and J 5 bases; bases outside gene matches: 3. CDR3 protein: CASSLGGQGEYGYTF. The CDR3 region has the DNA TGTGCCAGCAGCTTAGGGGGACAGGGGGAATATGGCTACACCTTC.

As concerns this clonotype: The junction differs from germline at one of its ends, possibly a read error. This chain uses TRBV6-5 with TRBJ2-2, with D possibly matching TRBD2 (6 bases). The CDR3 is made up of 16 amino acids. The germline CDR1 and CDR2 sequences are MNHEY and SVGAGI. Here the CDR3 DNA reads TGTGTCAGCAGATACGGCTGGGGGGAGGACACCGGGGAGCTGTTTTTT. It codes for CVSRYGWGEDTGELFF.